Listed here are 32 T cell receptor beta chains from one sample, sequenced in a study of blood T cell repertoires in COVID-19 (dated by TCRdb to 2018 to 2021). Library preparation employed the immunoSEQ multiplex PCR assay. TCRdb mirrors the immuneACCESS table, restricted to in-frame sequences. Some clones are absent from its copies; in checked studies, under half trace to an unresolved V gene, and the reason for the others is unknown. The sample records a few hundred thousand clones, 85% of which are singletons. Of the sample, roughly 3.9% falls within the top ten clones. Sequenced sample: peripheral blood. These receptors originate from a woman aged 18-29 years with acute or convalescent COVID-19.

The gene calls are TRBV28 and TRBJ2-1; the match to TRBD1 covers 9 bases. Germline-derived CDR1 and CDR2 are MDHEN and SYDVKM. V dropped 6 bases and J dropped 6; count of bases not matched to a gene: 15. The CDR3 loop spans 17 amino acids. CDR3 sequence (DNA): TGTGCCAGCAGCTCCGGGATAGGACAGGGGTTTTTCAATGAGCAGTTCTTC. Translation gives CASSSGIGQGFFNEQFF.

The rearrangement uses TRBV14 and TRBJ1-1; 9 bases match TRBD1. V lost 5 bases to trimming and J lost 3 bases; unmatched junction nucleotides: 22. This CDR3 is built from 20 residues. The germline gives CDR1 SGHDN, CDR2 FVKESK. The CDR3 sequence: CASSSVGFLGTGRSDTEAFF. CDR3 coding DNA: TGTGCCAGCAGCAGCGTTGGTTTCTTAGGGACAGGGCGGTCGGACACTGAAGCTTTCTTT.

There are many counts of this clone. J is TRBJ1-1 and V is TRBV6-5, with D perhaps TRBD1 (6 bases). V was trimmed by 4 bases and J by 8 bases, leaving 17 bases between them. Germline V gene sequence: CDR1 MNHEY, CDR2 SVGAGI. The CDR3 consists of 14 residues. In DNA, the CDR3 is TGTGCCAGCAGTTCCGGGACACCTAAGCGAGAAGCTTTCTTT. Translation: CASSSGTPKREAFF.

This clone was seen more than once but under ten times. This chain uses TRBV5-4 with TRBJ1-1, with TRBD1 matching over 9 bases. The CDR3 sequence is 13 residues long. The germline V gene encodes CDR1 SGHNT and CDR2 YYREEE (reference sequence). Trimming cost V 1 base and J 10 bases; bases outside gene matches: 5. The CDR3 reads CASSLTGGRGAFF. The CDR3 coding sequence is TGTGCCAGCAGCTTGACAGGGGGCAGAGGAGCTTTCTTT.

In nucleotides, the CDR3 is TGTGCCAGCAGCTTACGACAGGGGGCGAAGACCCAGTACTTC. As protein: CASSLRQGAKTQYF. The rearrangement links TRBV7-8 to TRBJ2-5; TRBD1 matches at 10 bases. This CDR3 has 14 residues. CDR1 SGHVS and CDR2 FQNEAQ come from the germline V gene. The trim removed 2 bases at V and 6 bases at J, leaving 3 bases unmatched. The entire variable domain, with the rest obtained from reference TRBV7-8 and TRBJ2-5, is as follows: GAGVSQSPRYKVAKRGQDVALRCDPISGHVSLFWYQQALGQGPEFLTYFQNEAQLDKSGLPSDRFFAERPEGSVSTLKIQRTQQEDSAVYLCASSLRQGAKTQYFGPGTRLLVL.

The chain has TRBV5-1 and TRBJ2-1, with a weak D call TRBD1 (5 bases). In germline, CDR1 is SGHRS, CDR2 YFSETQ. V lost 0 bases, J lost 9 bases, and 16 bases lay in between. The CDR3 spans 15 residues. The CDR3 nucleotides are TGCGCCAGCAGCTTGGAAGGCCTTAGAACAGGTGAGCAGTTCTTC. Residues: CASSLEGLRTGEQFF.

The DNA for the CDR3 is TGTGCCAGCTCACTCGGACTAGTCGGGGAGCAGTACTTC. This gives the protein CASSLGLVGEQYF. The chain links TRBV18 to TRBJ2-7; 7 bases line up with TRBD2. Germline V CDR1 and CDR2: KGHSH, LQKENI. The CDR3 has 13 amino acids. V was pared by 4 bases and J by 7 bases, with 7 bases of the junction left unmatched.

This clone showed up just once. The V and J genes are TRBV12-3 or TRBV12-4 and TRBJ1-1, with D unclear. Between the trimmed V and J ends, which lost 5 bases and 7 bases, there was a span of 14 bases. The CDR3 sequence is 13 residues long. CDR3 sequence: CASSRHEGDEAFF. CDR3 coding DNA: TGTGCCAGCAGTCGTCACGAGGGAGATGAAGCTTTCTTT.

The V gene is TRBV4-1, the J gene TRBJ1-3, with a weak D call TRBD1 (6 bases). V was shortened by 6 bases and J by 0 bases, with 12 bases between the two germline ends. The germline V gene has CDR1 MGHRA and CDR2 YSYEKL. The CDR3 spans 15 residues. The CDR3 sequence: CASRATGSSGNTIYF. The CDR3 DNA reads as TGCGCCAGCAGAGCGACAGGTTCCTCTGGAAACACCATATATTTT.

V usage is TRBV5-4 and J usage is TRBJ2-3; 7 bases map to TRBD2. This CDR3 is built from 17 residues. From germline, CDR1 is SGHNT and CDR2 YYREEE (reference sequence). The V and J ends lost 4 bases and 0 bases, in that order; junction bases with no gene match: 11. CDR3 residues: CASSRPAGPLSTDTQYF. The CDR3 bases are TGTGCCAGCAGCAGACCAGCGGGGCCCCTAAGCACAGATACGCAGTATTTT.

The chain employs TRBV18 and TRBJ1-1; the match to TRBD1 covers 7 bases. Germline assignment: CDR1 KGHSH and CDR2 LQKENI. The CDR3 totals 15 residues. The V gene end was trimmed by 1 base and the J gene end by 1 base; junction bases not matched to a gene: 3. The CDR3 DNA is TGTGCCAGCTCACCACAAGGGGGCACGAACACTGAAGCTTTCTTT. This translates into CASSPQGGTNTEAFF.

Details on this clone: Distinct nucleotide sequences in the sample also encode this CDR3. This rearrangement joins TRBV5-6 to TRBJ2-7; D gene unclear. The CDR3 is 14 residues long. Per the germline V gene, CDR1 is SGHDT and CDR2 is YYEEEE. The V gene lost 2 bases and the J gene lost 2 bases, with 11 bases spanning the gap. The CDR3 nucleotides read TGTGCCAGCAGCTTTGGGTCAGGCGCCTACGAGCAGTACTTC. This sequence encodes CASSFGSGAYEQYF.

The chain carries TRBV10-1 and TRBJ2-2; D gene unclear. Germline loops: CDR1 WNHNN, CDR2 SYGVQD (reference sequence). Trimming took off 0 bases at V and 0 bases at J, with 11 bases between the two ends. This CDR3 is 17 amino acids long. The CDR3 sequence: CASSESLAPANTGELFF. As DNA, the CDR3 is TGCGCCAGCAGTGAGTCTCTGGCCCCCGCGAACACCGGGGAGCTGTTTTTT.

This clone was detected only once. V is TRBV7-2 and J is TRBJ1-1, with 8 bases lining up with TRBD1. Trimming cost V 5 bases and J 5 bases; bases outside gene matches: 13. This CDR3 contains 16 residues. Per the germline V gene, CDR1 is SGHTA and CDR2 is FQGNSA. CDR3 in amino acids: CASSPRTGKGRTEAFF. CDR3 DNA sequence: TGTGCCAGCAGCCCTCGGACAGGGAAGGGTAGGACTGAAGCTTTCTTT.

This clone was observed a few times. The chain employs TRBV5-8 and TRBJ1-5; 9 bases align to TRBD1. The CDR3 contains 15 residues. With V trimmed by 4 bases and J by 5 bases, 7 bases remained unmatched. The germline gives CDR1 SGHTS, CDR2 YDEGEE. The CDR3 DNA is TGTGCCAGCAGCCGCGGACAGGGGCCTTATCAGCCCCAGCATTTT. Protein: CASSRGQGPYQPQHF.

This clone was recorded at least ten times. V gene TRBV4-1 combines with J gene TRBJ2-7, with TRBD2 matching 7 bases. Germline CDR1 MGHRA, CDR2 YSYEKL. Trimming at V came to 0 bases and at J to 3 bases, leaving 8 bases not matched to a gene. The CDR3 runs to 16 residues. The DNA for the CDR3 is TGCGCCAGCAGCCAAGATTCCGGAGCTAGCGGCTACGAGCAGTACTTC. Amino acid sequence: CASSQDSGASGYEQYF.

This chain joins TRBV4-2 and TRBJ1-5, with D perhaps matching TRBD1 (5 bases). Trimming pared 4 bases from V and 4 bases from J, leaving 11 bases between. CDR1 and CDR2 (germline): LGHNA, YNFKEQ. The CDR3 sequence is 14 residues long. In nucleotides, the CDR3 is TGTGCCAGCAGCCGGAAAACAGGTAATCAGCCCCAGCATTTT. Translating it yields CASSRKTGNQPQHF.

The chain combines TRBV3-1 (or the pseudogene TRBV3-2) with TRBJ2-3; possibly TRBD1 for D (6 bases). This CDR3 has 13 residues. Looked up from germline, CDR1 is LGHDT and CDR2 is YNNKEL (reference sequence). V gave up 0 bases and J gave up 6 bases, with 7 bases separating them. In DNA, the CDR3 is TGTGCCAGCAGCCAAGATACAGGGGATACGCAGTATTTT. Protein: CASSQDTGDTQYF.

The chain is built from TRBV7-3 and TRBJ2-1, with TRBD1 as a possible D gene (6 bases). Trimming stripped 5 bases from V and 14 bases from J, with 19 bases between. This CDR3 spans 13 amino acids. Per the germline V gene, CDR1 is SGHTA and CDR2 is FQGTGA. The CDR3: CASSPTLTGNKFF. The CDR3 bases are TGTGCCAGCAGCCCTACTCTCACAGGGAACAAGTTCTTC.

This chain connects TRBV28 to TRBJ2-1, with 9 bases lining up with TRBD1. The CDR3 length is 14 residues. J was trimmed by 5 bases and V by 7 bases; bases with no gene match: 6. The germline gives CDR1 MDHEN, CDR2 SYDVKM. As DNA, the CDR3 is TGTGCCAGCAACGGACAGGGGCGAAACAATGAGCAGTTCTTC. This codes for CASNGQGRNNEQFF.

The rearrangement links TRBV9 to TRBJ2-1; 7 bases are shared with TRBD2. V gave up 4 bases and J gave up 8 bases; unmatched junction bases: 18. The CDR3 consists of 17 residues. The germline CDR1 and CDR2 sequences are SGDLS and YYNGEE. CDR3: CASSPRGKRETLDEQFF. The CDR3 coding sequence is TGTGCCAGCAGCCCCCGGGGGAAGCGGGAAACCTTAGATGAGCAGTTCTTC.

J is TRBJ1-5 and V is TRBV2; D may be TRBD1 (6 bases). Germline V lookup: CDR1 SNHLY, CDR2 FYNNEI. The CDR3 sequence is 15 residues long. Between the trimmed V and J ends, which lost 8 bases and 1 base, there was a span of 15 bases. The CDR3 DNA is TGTGCCAGCCGTCCGGGGGGCCGGAGCAATCAGCCCCAGCATTTT. This encodes CASRPGGRSNQPQHF.

This clone appeared a few times. The J gene is TRBJ2-2, the V gene TRBV3-1 (or the pseudogene TRBV3-2); possible D gene TRBD1, 6 bases. The V gene lost 1 base and the J gene lost 6 bases, with 12 bases spanning the gap. In germline, CDR1 is LGHDT, CDR2 YNNKEL (reference sequence). The CDR3 is 15 amino acids. The DNA of the CDR3 is TGTGCCAGCAGCCAAGTGGGGGCGCTTGCCGGGGAGCTGTTTTTT. The encoded protein is CASSQVGALAGELFF.

This sequence joins TRBV6-5 and TRBJ1-4; D gene uncertain. CDR1 is MNHEY and CDR2 is SVGAGI in the germline V gene. This CDR3 is 14 amino acids long. V was clipped by 8 bases and J by 1 base, with 11 bases between them. For the CDR3, the DNA is TGTGCCAGCGCCCAGCGGGGAACTAATGAAAAACTGTTTTTT. It yields the protein CASAQRGTNEKLFF.

This chain links TRBV7-9 with TRBJ2-7; D ambiguous. CDR3 length: 15 amino acids. Germline CDR1 is SEHNR and CDR2 is FQNEAQ (reference sequence). V shed 1 base and J shed 0 bases, with 10 bases lying between them. Written as DNA, the CDR3 is TGTGCCAGCAGCTTAGTCCTTCCGGGCTCCTACGAGCAGTACTTC. Its protein product is CASSLVLPGSYEQYF.

The gene calls are TRBV12-5 and TRBJ1-1, with 8 bases fitting TRBD1. The ends lost 5 bases at V and 0 bases at J; junction bases unmatched: 2. Germline V lookup: CDR1 LGHNT, CDR2 FRNRAP. The CDR3 spans 14 residues. The CDR3 DNA reads TGTGCTAGTGGTAGGACAGGGCTGAACACTGAAGCTTTCTTT. The encoded protein is CASGRTGLNTEAFF. Complete variable domain (other parts from reference TRBV12-5 and TRBJ1-1): DARVTQTPRHKVTEMGQEVTMRCQPILGHNTVFWYRQTMMQGLELLAYFRNRAPLDDSGMPKDRFSAEMPDATLATLKIQPSEPRDSAVYFCASGRTGLNTEAFFGQGTRLTVV.

The gene calls are TRBV5-6 and TRBJ1-4, with D hard to call. Looked up from germline, CDR1 is SGHDT and CDR2 is YYEEEE. The CDR3 has 12 residues. V lost 1 base, J lost 6 bases, and 4 bases lay in between. The CDR3, as DNA: TGTGCCAGCAGCTTGCTCGATGAAAAACTGTTTTTT. Amino acids: CASSLLDEKLFF.

The gene calls are TRBV19 and TRBJ1-2; the D gene is possibly TRBD1 (6 bases). The germline CDR1 and CDR2 sequences are LNHDA and SQIVND (reference sequence). V was clipped by 4 bases and J by 3 bases, with 15 bases between them. This CDR3 has 15 amino acids. CDR3 residues: CASSTLRGADYGYTF. DNA for the CDR3: TGTGCCAGTAGTACGCTTCGGGGGGCGGACTATGGCTACACCTTC.

In DNA, the CDR3 is TGTGCCAGCAGTTTTCAGACAGGGGCTTTATACGAGCAGTACTTC. Protein product: CASSFQTGALYEQYF. The chain is built from TRBV6-5 and TRBJ2-7; 8 positions match TRBD1. V was pared by 4 bases and J by 4 bases, with 9 bases of the junction left unmatched. The CDR3 extends over 15 amino acids. In germline, CDR1 is MNHEY, CDR2 SVGAGI.

The chain has TRBV12-5 and TRBJ2-3; the D gene is possibly TRBD1 (5 bases). Between the trimmed V and J ends, which lost 5 bases and 5 bases, there was a span of 8 bases. The germline gives CDR1 LGHNT, CDR2 FRNRAP. CDR3 length: 12 residues. The CDR3 DNA is TGTGCTAGTGGTCCAGGGCTAGATACGCAGTATTTT. Amino acids: CASGPGLDTQYF.

This clone showed up just a few times. The chain has TRBV28 and TRBJ2-7, with a weak D call TRBD2 (6 bases). Trimming removed 6 bases at V and 3 bases at J, with 9 bases between. CDR1 and CDR2 from the germline V gene are MDHEN and SYDVKM. This CDR3 region has 12 residues. In nucleotides, the CDR3 is TGTGCCAGCAGCCGGGACTTCTACGAGCAGTACTTC. Protein product: CASSRDFYEQYF.

This clone was seen a handful of times. The chain uses TRBV2 and TRBJ2-7, with D unclear. V was cut by 7 bases and J by 0 bases, with 10 bases left in between. The CDR3 is made up of 13 amino acids. Germline values: CDR1 SNHLY, CDR2 FYNNEI. The CDR3 region is CASTQENSYEQYF. CDR3 DNA sequence: TGTGCCAGCACGCAGGAAAACTCCTACGAGCAGTACTTC. The full variable domain, in which reference TRBV2 and TRBJ2-7 provide the parts outside the CDR3, is EPEVTQTPSHQVTQMGQEVILRCVPISNHLYFYWYRQILGQKVEFLVSFYNNEISEKSEIFDDQFSVERPDGSNFTLKIRSTKLEDSAMYFCASTQENSYEQYFGPGTRLTVT.